The sequence of this T cell receptor beta chain was determined in a study of T-cell reconstitution after alpha-beta-depleted transplantation in children (dated by TCRdb to 2016 to 2017). For the wider study: The study quantitatively tracked T-cell immune reconstitution after TCRalphabeta/CD19-depleted allogeneic hematopoietic cell transplantation in children using TCR repertoire profiling.

The library relied on PCR. The run used an Illumina HiSeq 2500. To normalize quantification of the TCRbeta repertoire, the TCR libraries were built with molecular barcoding that relied on unique molecular identifiers. TCRdb cleaned the public reads at Q25 with fastp, built clones with MiXCR and kept in-frame beta chains. CDR3 protein sequences are deduplicated, and each keeps its most common genes and DNA. Within this sample are over 300,000 distinct CDR3 sequences, with 10% of them counted one time only. The ten biggest clones cover 2% to 3% of the sample. The germline V and J ends show losses of 6 bases and 7 bases respectively, and no gene match explains 14 bases of the junction. The CDR3 spans 15 residues, from the cysteine through the phenylalanine. Only the CDR3 DNA is retained, 45 bases long and in frame from the first base. Per the germline V gene, SGHVS is the CDR1 and FQNEAQ is the CDR2. With respect to this clonotype: It lacks a known antigen. Per-base qualities were not stored, and no clone one base away is much larger.

The specimen was PBMCs from the stem cell graft donor, collected from the stem cell graft. This chain is built from TRBV7-8 and TRBJ2-7; a stretch of 8 junction bases matches TRBD1. The TCR was taken from a human donor who donated a stem cell graft to a child with acute lymphoblastic leukemia. The nucleotide sequence is given as TGTGCCAGCAGGAGGGCGAGGACAGGGATGGGTGAGCAGTACTTC. This codes for CASRRARTGMGEQYF.